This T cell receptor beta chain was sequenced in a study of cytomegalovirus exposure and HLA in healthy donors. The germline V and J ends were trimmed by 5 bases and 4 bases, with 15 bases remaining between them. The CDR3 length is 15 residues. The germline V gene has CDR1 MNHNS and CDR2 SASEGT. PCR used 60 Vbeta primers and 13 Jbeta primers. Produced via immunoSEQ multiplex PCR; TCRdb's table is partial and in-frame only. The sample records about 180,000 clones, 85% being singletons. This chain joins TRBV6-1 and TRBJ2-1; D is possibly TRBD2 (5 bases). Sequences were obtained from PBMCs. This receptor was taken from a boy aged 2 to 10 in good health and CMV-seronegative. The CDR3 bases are TGTGCCAGCAGTAAGTCCGGGATCATATACAATGAGCAGTTCTTC. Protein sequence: CASSKSGIIYNEQFF.